Listed below are T cell receptor beta chains from one sample, sequenced in a study of Ad26.COV2.S vaccination and SARS-CoV-2 variants. TCRdb keeps only in-frame clones here, not all; method: immunoSEQ multiplex PCR. The sample has 400,000 to 500,000 clones, roughly 87% seen once; the top ten hold 2.5%. Sequenced material: peripheral blood, taken in a trial of Ad26.COV2.S vaccine versus placebo. These receptors originate from a person aged 18-60 years who received the Ad26.COV2.S COVID-19 vaccine or a placebo. Each CDR3 is given with its conserved first and last residue. A D gene is named only where the DNA matches it firmly. Clone size is given for some rows only: seen once, a few or many times, or a class if the clone is expanded.

CDR3 length: 16; V gene: TRBV4-3; J gene: TRBJ1-4; D gene: -; clone size: -; CDR3 protein: CASSRLLGATNEKLFF; CDR3 DNA: TGCGCCAGCAGCCGGCTACTGGGGGCAACTAATGAAAAACTGTTTTTT
CDR3 length: 13; V gene: TRBV5-1; J gene: TRBJ1-2; D gene: -; clone size: -; CDR3 protein: CASSLTQNYGYTF; CDR3 DNA: TGCGCCAGCAGCTTGACACAGAACTATGGCTACACCTTC
CDR3 length: 14; V gene: TRBV7-2; J gene: TRBJ2-1; D gene: -; clone size: -; CDR3 protein: CASRVQVSYNEQFF; CDR3 DNA: TGTGCCAGCAGGGTCCAGGTATCCTACAATGAGCAGTTCTTC
CDR3 length: 14; V gene: TRBV12-5; J gene: TRBJ1-1; D gene: -; clone size: -; CDR3 protein: CASGANGANTEAFF; CDR3 DNA: TGTGCTAGTGGTGCCAACGGGGCGAACACTGAAGCTTTCTTT
CDR3 length: 12; V gene: TRBV12-3/TRBV12-4; J gene: TRBJ2-5; D gene: TRBD2; clone size: -; CDR3 protein: CACGTSWETQYF; CDR3 DNA: TGTGCCTGCGGGACTAGCTGGGAGACCCAGTACTTC
CDR3 length: 13; V gene: TRBV5-5; J gene: TRBJ1-6; D gene: -; clone size: -; CDR3 protein: CASKADDNSPLHF; CDR3 DNA: TGTGCCAGCAAGGCGGACGATAATTCACCCCTCCACTTT
CDR3 length: 15; V gene: TRBV3-1/TRBV3-2; J gene: TRBJ2-3; D gene: -; clone size: -; CDR3 protein: CASSQAIGAPDTQYF; CDR3 DNA: TGTGCCAGCAGCCAAGCAATCGGAGCCCCAGATACGCAGTATTTT
CDR3 length: 14; V gene: TRBV20-1; J gene: TRBJ2-2; D gene: -; clone size: -; CDR3 protein: CSASSGRYTGELFF; CDR3 DNA: TGCAGTGCTAGTAGTGGCCGATACACCGGGGAGCTGTTTTTT
CDR3 length: 16; V gene: TRBV7-2; J gene: TRBJ2-3; D gene: TRBD2; clone size: -; CDR3 protein: CASSLGWRGVPDTQYF; CDR3 DNA: TGTGCCAGCAGCTTAGGATGGCGGGGGGTCCCAGATACGCAGTATTTT
CDR3 length: 14; V gene: TRBV7-9; J gene: TRBJ2-1; D gene: TRBD2; clone size: once; CDR3 protein: CASSYSGGYNEQFF; CDR3 DNA: TGTGCCAGCAGCTATAGCGGGGGGTACAATGAGCAGTTCTTC